Below, one TCR beta chain is given with its context. The source of the sample is a study of CD8 T cells in Susac syndrome. The TEMRA cells underwent FACS enrichment, while the CD8+ and CD4+ T cells underwent negative isolation. Trimming left V 3 bases short and J 0 bases short, with 18 bases between. Germline CDR1 reads MDHEN; CDR2 reads SYDVKM. The CDR3 covers 18 residues. Random hexamers primed reverse transcription of roughly 0.5 to 1 ug RNA. TCRdb analysed the immunoSEQ multiplex PCR reads with MiXCR anew, one entry per CDR3 protein. This sample has 250,000 or so distinct CDR3 sequences, with 90% to 95% found just once.

This TCR was recovered from a human donor with multiple sclerosis. Sequenced: CD4+ T cells from PBMCs. The V call is TRBV28, the J call TRBJ1-3; possibly TRBD1 for D (5 bases). The CDR3 DNA reads as TGTGCCAGCAGTTTCGGGATAGGGGTAGTGAGCTCTGGAAACACCATATATTTT. Its protein product is CASSFGIGVVSSGNTIYF. Looking up the rest from reference TRBV28 and TRBJ1-3 gives the full variable domain: DVKVTQSSRYLVKRTGEKVFLECVQDMDHENMFWYRQDPGLGLRLIYFSYDVKMKEKGDIPEGYSVSREKKERFSLILESASTNQTSMYLCASSFGIGVVSSGNTIYFGEGSWLTVV.